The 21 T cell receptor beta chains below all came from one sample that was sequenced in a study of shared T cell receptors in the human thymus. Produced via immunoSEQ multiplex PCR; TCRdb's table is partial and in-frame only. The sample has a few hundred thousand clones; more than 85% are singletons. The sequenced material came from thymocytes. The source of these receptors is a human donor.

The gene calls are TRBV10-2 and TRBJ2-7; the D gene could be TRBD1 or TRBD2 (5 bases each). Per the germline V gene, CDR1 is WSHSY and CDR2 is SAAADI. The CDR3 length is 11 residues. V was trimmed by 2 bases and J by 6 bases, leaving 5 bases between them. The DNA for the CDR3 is TGCGCCAGCAGTGAGGGGGGCGAGCAGTACTTC. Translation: CASSEGGEQYF.

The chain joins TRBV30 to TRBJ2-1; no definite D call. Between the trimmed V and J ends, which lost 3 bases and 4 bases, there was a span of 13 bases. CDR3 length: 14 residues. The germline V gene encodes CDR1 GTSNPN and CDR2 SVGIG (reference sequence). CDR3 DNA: TGTGCCTGGAGACAGAGGAAGAGATACAATGAGCAGTTCTTC. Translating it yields CAWRQRKRYNEQFF.

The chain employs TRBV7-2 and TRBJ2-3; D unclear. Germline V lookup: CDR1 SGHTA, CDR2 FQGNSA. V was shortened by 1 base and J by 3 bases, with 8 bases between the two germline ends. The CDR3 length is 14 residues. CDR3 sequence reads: CASSLVWLTDTQYF. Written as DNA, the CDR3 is TGTGCCAGCAGCTTAGTATGGCTGACAGATACGCAGTATTTT.

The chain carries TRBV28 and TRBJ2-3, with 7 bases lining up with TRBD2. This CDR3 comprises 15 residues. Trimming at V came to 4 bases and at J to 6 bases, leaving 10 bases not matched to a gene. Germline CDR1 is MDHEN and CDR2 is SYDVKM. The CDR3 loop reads CASSSLQMGGDTQYF. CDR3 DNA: TGTGCCAGCAGTTCACTGCAGATGGGAGGGGATACGCAGTATTTT.

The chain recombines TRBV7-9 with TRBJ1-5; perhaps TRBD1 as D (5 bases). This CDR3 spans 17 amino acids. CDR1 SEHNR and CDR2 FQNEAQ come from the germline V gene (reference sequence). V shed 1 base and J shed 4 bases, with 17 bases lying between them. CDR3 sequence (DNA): TGTGCCAGCAGCTTAGGAGAGGGGCTAGGGGAAAATCAGCCCCAGCATTTT. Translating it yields CASSLGEGLGENQPQHF.

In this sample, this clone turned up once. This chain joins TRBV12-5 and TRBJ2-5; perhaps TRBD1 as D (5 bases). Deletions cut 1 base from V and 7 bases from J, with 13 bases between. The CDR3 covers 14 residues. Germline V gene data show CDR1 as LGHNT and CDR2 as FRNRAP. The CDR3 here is CASGLGGHPPTQYF. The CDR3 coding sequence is TGTGCTAGTGGTTTGGGAGGACACCCGCCGACCCAGTACTTC. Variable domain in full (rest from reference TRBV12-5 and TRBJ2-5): DARVTQTPRHKVTEMGQEVTMRCQPILGHNTVFWYRQTMMQGLELLAYFRNRAPLDDSGMPKDRFSAEMPDATLATLKIQPSEPRDSAVYFCASGLGGHPPTQYFGPGTRLLVL.

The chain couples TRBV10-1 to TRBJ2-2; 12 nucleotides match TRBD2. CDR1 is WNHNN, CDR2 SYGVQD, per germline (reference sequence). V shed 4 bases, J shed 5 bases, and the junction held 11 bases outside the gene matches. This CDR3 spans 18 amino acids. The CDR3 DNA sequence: TGCGCCAGCAGTGGCCCGGGGCTAGCGGGAGGGCGGACCGGGGAGCTGTTTTTT. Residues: CASSGPGLAGGRTGELFF.

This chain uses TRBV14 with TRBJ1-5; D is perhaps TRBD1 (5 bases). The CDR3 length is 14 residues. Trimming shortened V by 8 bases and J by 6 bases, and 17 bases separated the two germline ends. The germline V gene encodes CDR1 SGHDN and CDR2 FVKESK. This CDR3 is CASRTRVGCQPQHF. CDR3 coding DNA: TGTGCCAGCCGTACCAGGGTGGGTTGTCAGCCCCAGCATTTT.

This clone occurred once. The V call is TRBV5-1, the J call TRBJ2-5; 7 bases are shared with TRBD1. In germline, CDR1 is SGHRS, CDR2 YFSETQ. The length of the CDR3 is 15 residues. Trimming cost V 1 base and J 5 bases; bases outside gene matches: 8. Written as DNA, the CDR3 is TGCGCCAGCAGCTTGCCGATGACAGGGATGGAGACCCAGTACTTC. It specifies CASSLPMTGMETQYF.

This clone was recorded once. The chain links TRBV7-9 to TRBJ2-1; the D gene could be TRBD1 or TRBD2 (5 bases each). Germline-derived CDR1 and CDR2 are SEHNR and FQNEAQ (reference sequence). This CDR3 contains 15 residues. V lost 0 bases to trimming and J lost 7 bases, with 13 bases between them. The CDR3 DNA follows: TGTGCCAGCAGCTTAGCGGGACGCGGGTATAATGAGCAGTTCTTC. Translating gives CASSLAGRGYNEQFF. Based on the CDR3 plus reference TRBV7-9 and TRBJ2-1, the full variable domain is DTGVSQNPRHKITKRGQNVTFRCDPISEHNRLYWYRQTLGQGPEFLTYFQNEAQLEKSRLLSDRFSAERPKGSFSTLEIQRTEQGDSAMYLCASSLAGRGYNEQFFGPGTRLTVL.

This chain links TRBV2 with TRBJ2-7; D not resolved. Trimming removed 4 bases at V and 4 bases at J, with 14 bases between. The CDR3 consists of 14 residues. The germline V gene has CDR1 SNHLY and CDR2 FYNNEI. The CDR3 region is CASSGVRPGYEQYF. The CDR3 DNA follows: TGTGCCAGCAGTGGGGTGAGACCGGGTTACGAGCAGTACTTC. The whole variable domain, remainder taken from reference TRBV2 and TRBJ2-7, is EPEVTQTPSHQVTQMGQEVILRCVPISNHLYFYWYRQILGQKVEFLVSFYNNEISEKSEIFDDQFSVERPDGSNFTLKIRSTKLEDSAMYFCASSGVRPGYEQYFGPGTRLTVT.

The CDR3 spells CASSLSPTGERGEQYF. The CDR3 DNA is TGTGCCAGCAGCCTGAGCCCGACAGGGGAGAGGGGCGAGCAGTACTTC. The rearrangement uses TRBV5-6 and TRBJ2-7; the match to TRBD1 covers 8 bases. Germline CDR1 is SGHDT and CDR2 is YYEEEE. This CDR3 spans 16 amino acids. The V gene end was trimmed by 4 bases and the J gene end by 6 bases; junction bases not matched to a gene: 15.

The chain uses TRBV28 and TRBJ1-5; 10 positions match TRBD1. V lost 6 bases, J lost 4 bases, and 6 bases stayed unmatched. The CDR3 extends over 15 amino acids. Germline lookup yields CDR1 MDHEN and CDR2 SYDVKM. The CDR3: CASSKGQGTNQPQHF. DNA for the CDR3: TGTGCCAGCAGCAAGGGACAGGGGACAAATCAGCCCCAGCATTTT.

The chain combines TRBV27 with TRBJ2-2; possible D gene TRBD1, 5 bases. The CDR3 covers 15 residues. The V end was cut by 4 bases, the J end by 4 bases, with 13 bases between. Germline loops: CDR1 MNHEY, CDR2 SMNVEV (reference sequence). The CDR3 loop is CASSYRRVVTGELFF. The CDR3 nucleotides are TGTGCCAGCAGTTACCGCAGGGTAGTCACCGGGGAGCTGTTTTTT.

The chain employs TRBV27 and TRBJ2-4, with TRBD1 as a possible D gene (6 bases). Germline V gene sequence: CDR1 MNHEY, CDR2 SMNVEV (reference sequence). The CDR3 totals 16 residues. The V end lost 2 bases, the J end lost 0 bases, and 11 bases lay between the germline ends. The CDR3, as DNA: TGTGCCAGCAGTTTAAAAGGCAGGGGAGCCAAAAACATTCAGTACTTC. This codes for CASSLKGRGAKNIQYF.

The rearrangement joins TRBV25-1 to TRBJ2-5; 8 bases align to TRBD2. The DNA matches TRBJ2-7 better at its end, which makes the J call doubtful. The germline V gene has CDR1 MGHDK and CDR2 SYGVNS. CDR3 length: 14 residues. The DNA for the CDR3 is TGTGCCAGCAGTGTTCCGGGACTAGTGTACGAGCAGTACTTC. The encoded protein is CASSVPGLVYEQYF.

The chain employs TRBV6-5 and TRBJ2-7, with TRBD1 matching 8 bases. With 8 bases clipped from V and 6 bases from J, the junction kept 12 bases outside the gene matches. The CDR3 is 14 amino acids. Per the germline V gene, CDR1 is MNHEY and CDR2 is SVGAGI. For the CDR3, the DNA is TGTGCCAGCTCGCTGGGGGGCAGGGGGCCCGAGCAGTACTTC. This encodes CASSLGGRGPEQYF.

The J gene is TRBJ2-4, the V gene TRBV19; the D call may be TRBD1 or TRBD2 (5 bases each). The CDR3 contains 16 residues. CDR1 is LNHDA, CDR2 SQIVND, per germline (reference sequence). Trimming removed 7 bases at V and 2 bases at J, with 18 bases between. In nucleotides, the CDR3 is TGTGCCAGTACCTCGGGGCAGGCCAGTTCCAAAAACATTCAGTACTTC. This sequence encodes CASTSGQASSKNIQYF. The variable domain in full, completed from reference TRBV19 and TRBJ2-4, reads DGGITQSPKYLFRKEGQNVTLSCEQNLNHDAMYWYRQDPGQGLRLIYYSQIVNDFQKGDIAEGYSVSREKKESFPLTVTSAQKNPTAFYLCASTSGQASSKNIQYFGAGTRLSVL.

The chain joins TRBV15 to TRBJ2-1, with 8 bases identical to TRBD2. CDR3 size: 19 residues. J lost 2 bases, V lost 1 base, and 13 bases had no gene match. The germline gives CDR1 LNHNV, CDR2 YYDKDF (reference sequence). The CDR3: CATSRGLAGPQITYNEQFF. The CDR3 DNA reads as TGTGCCACCAGCAGAGGGCTAGCGGGTCCCCAGATTACCTACAATGAGCAGTTCTTC. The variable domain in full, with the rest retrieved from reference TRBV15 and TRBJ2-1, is DAMVIQNPRYQVTQFGKPVTLSCSQTLNHNVMYWYQQKSSQAPKLLFHYYDKDFNNEADTPDNFQSRRPNTSFCFLDIRSPGLGDTAMYLCATSRGLAGPQITYNEQFFGPGTRLTVL.

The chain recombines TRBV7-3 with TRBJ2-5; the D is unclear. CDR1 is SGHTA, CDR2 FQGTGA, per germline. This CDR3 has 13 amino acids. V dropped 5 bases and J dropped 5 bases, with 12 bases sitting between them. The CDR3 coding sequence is TGTGCCAGCAGCCTAGTGCTCGGTGAGACCCAGTACTTC. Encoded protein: CASSLVLGETQYF. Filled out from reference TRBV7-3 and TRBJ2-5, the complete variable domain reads GAGVSQTPSNKVTEKGKYVELRCDPISGHTALYWYRQSLGQGPEFLIYFQGTGAADDSGLPNDRFFAVRPEGSVSTLKIQRTERGDSAVYLCASSLVLGETQYFGPGTRLLVL.

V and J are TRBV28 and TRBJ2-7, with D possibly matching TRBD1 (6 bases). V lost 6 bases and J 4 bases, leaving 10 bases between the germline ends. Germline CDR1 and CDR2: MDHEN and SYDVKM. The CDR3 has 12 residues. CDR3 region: CASSLTGYEQYF. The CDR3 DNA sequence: TGTGCCAGCAGCCTCACAGGGTACGAGCAGTACTTC.